Listed below are T cell receptor beta chains from one sample, sequenced in a study of shared clonotypes between healthy human individuals. Here immunoSEQ multiplex PCR was the method, and the copy in TCRdb shows in-frame clones only, minus some. The profile shows about 1.1 million clones, around 78% of them singletons. Sample: memory CD4+ T cells from PBMCs. These receptors were taken from a man younger than 35 in good health. Some clones in this sample may be carry-over from other donors' samples. The conserved cysteine and the conserved F or W are not part of the CDR3 here. Fields, in order: CDR3 length, V gene, CDR3 protein.

13,TRBV9,ASSATRDHSYEQY
10,TRBV6-1,ASQREPYEQY
12,TRBV5-1,ASSFGTAYNEQF
9,TRBV20-1,SARDLQTQY
13,TRBV5-1,ASSRGTADTGELF
12,TRBV10-3,AISGLDRANGYT
12,TRBV9,ASSVVAGQGPYT
9,TRBV20-1,SVESTDTQY
14,TRBV4-1,ASSQRHPVSGNEQF
14,TRBV10-3,AISDLRASGYNEQF
12,TRBV7-2,ASSLGTGGREQY
11,TRBV28,ASSSQAGDTQY
14,TRBV7-2,ASSPSWSRSSYEQY
12,TRBV28,ASLPGQGSYEQY
11,TRBV30,AWSRVVRDTQY
10,TRBV2,ASRQYGYEQF
11,TRBV9,ASSYGGEQEQF
10,TRBV7-9,ASSSGGAGQY
14,TRBV7-9,ASSLAVTLGYNEQF
9,TRBV4-2,ASSQEGEQY
13,TRBV7-3,ASSFDGFKGETQY
12,TRBV2,ASSGTGQPYEQY
14,TRBV4-2,ASSQVPGLLINEQF
13,TRBV5-5,ASSLAGPILGELF
14,TRBV5-1,ASRTQGGLLNTEAF
9,TRBV28,AISRGYEQY
12,TRBV27,ASGVSGWGNTIY
12,TRBV9,ASSPHGGNEKLF
12,TRBV27,ASTSTGMNTEAF
13,TRBV6-5,ASSDRQGARETQY